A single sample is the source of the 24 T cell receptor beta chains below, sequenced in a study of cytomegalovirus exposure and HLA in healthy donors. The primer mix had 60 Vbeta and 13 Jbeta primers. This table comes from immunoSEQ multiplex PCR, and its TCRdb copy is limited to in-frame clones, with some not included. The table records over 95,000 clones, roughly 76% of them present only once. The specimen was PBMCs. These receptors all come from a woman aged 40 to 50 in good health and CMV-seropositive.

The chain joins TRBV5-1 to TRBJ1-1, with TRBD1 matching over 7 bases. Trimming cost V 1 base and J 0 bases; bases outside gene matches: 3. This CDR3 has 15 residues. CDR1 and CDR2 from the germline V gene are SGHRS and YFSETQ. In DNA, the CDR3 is TGCGCCAGCAGCTTGCTCGGGACAGTGAACACTGAAGCTTTCTTT. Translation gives CASSLLGTVNTEAFF.

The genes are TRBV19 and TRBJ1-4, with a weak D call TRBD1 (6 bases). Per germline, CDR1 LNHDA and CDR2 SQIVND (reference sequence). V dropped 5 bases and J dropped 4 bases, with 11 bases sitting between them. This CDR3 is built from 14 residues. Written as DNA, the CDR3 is TGTGCCAGTAGTGTCGGCAGGGGTAATGAAAAACTGTTTTTT. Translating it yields CASSVGRGNEKLFF.

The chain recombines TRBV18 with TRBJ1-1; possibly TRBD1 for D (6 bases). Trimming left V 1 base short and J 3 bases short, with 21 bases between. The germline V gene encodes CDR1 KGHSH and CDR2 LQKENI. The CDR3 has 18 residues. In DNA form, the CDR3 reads TGTGCCAGCTCACCACGGCCACAGGGCGGGGGGTCGGACACTGAAGCTTTCTTT. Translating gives CASSPRPQGGGSDTEAFF.

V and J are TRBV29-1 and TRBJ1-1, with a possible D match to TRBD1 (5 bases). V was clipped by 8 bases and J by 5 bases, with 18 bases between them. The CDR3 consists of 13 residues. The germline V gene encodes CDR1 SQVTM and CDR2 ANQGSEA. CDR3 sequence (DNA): TGCAGCCATGTGGTGGAGCCAGGGACTGAAGCTTTCTTT. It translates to CSHVVEPGTEAFF.

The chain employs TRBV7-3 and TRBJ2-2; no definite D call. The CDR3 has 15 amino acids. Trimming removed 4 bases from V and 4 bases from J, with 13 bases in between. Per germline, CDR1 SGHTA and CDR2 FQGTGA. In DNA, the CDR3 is TGTGCCAGCAGCTCCCAGCCGACTGCCACCGGGGAGCTGTTTTTT. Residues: CASSSQPTATGELFF.

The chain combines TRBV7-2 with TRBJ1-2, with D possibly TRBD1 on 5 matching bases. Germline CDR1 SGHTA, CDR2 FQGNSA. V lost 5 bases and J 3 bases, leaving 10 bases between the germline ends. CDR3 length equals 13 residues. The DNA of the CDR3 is TGTGCCAGCAGCCCTCGGGGGTACTATGGCTACACCTTC. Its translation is CASSPRGYYGYTF.

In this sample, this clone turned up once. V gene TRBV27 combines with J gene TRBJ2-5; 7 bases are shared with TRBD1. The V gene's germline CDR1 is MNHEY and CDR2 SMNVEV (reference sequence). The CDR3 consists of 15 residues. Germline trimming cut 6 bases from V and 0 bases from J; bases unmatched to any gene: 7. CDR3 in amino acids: CASRTGTANQETQYF. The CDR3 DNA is TGTGCCAGCAGGACAGGGACAGCCAACCAAGAGACCCAGTACTTC.

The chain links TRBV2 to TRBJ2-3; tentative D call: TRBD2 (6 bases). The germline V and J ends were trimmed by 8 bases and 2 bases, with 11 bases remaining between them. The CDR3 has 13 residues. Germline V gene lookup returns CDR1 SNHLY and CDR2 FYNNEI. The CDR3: CASALDYTDTQYF. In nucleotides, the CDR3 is TGTGCCAGCGCGTTGGACTACACAGATACGCAGTATTTT.

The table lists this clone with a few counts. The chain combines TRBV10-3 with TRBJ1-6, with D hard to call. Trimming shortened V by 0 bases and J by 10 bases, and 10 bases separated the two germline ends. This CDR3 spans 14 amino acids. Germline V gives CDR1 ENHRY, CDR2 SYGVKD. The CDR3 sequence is CAISESAGKSPLHF. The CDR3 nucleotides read TGTGCCATCAGTGAGTCAGCGGGGAAGTCACCCCTCCACTTT.

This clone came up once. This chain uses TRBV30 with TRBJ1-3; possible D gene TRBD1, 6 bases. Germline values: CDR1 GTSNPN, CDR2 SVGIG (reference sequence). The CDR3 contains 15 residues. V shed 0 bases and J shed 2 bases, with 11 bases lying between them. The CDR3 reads CAWSVGSGAGNTIYF. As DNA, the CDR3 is TGTGCCTGGAGTGTTGGTTCAGGGGCTGGAAACACCATATATTTT.

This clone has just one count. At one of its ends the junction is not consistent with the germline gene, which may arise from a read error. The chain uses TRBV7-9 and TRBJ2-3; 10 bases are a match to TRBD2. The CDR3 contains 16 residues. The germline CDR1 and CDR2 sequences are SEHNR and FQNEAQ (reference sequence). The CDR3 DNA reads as TGTGCCAGCAGCGTAGCCGGGACTAGCGGCACAGATACGCAGTATTTT. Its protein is CASSVAGTSGTDTQYF.

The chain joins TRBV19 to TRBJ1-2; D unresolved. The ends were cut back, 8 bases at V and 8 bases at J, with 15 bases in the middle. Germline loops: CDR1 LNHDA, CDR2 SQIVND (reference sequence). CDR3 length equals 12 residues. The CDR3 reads CASDQNTGGYTF. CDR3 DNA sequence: TGTGCCAGTGATCAGAATACCGGGGGCTACACCTTC.

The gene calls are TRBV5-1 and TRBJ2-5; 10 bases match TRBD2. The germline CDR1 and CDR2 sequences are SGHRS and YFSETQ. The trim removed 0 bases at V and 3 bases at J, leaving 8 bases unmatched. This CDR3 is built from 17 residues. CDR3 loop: CASSLEGGLARKETQYF. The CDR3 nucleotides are TGCGCCAGCAGCTTGGAGGGGGGACTAGCGAGGAAAGAGACCCAGTACTTC. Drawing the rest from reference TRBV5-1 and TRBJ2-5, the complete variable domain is KAGVTQTPRYLIKTRGQQVTLSCSPISGHRSVSWYQQTPGQGLQFLFEYFSETQRNKGNFPGRFSGRQFSNSRSEMNVSTLELGDSALYLCASSLEGGLARKETQYFGPGTRLLVL.

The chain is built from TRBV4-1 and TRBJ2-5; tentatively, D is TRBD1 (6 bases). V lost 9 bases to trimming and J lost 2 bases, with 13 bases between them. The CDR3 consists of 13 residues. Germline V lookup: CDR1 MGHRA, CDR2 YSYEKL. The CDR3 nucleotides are TGCGCCAGTAGACAGGATTTTCAAGAGACCCAGTACTTC. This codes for CASRQDFQETQYF.

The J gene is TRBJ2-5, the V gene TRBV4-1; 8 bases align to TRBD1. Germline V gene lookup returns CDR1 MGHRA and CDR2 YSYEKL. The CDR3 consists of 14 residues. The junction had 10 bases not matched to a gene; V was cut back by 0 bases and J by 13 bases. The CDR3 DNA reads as TGCGCCAGCAGCCAAGATTCCCGGACAGGGAAGTTGTACTTC. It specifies CASSQDSRTGKLYF.

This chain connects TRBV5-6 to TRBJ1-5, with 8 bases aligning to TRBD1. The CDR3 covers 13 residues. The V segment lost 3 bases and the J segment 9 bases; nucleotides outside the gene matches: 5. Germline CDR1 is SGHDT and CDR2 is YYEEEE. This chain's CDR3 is CASSSTGGTPQHF. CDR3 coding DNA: TGTGCCAGCAGCTCTACAGGGGGTACGCCCCAGCATTTT.

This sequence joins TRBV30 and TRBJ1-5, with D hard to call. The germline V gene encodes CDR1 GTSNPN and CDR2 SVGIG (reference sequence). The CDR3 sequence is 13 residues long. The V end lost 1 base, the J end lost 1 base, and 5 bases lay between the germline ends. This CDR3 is CAWSARSNQPQHF. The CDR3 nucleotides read TGTGCCTGGAGTGCTCGGAGCAATCAGCCCCAGCATTTT. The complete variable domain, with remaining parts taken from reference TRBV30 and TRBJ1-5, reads SQTIHQWPATLVQPVGSPLSLECTVEGTSNPNLYWYRQAAGRGLQLLFYSVGIGQISSEVPQNLSASRPQDRQFILSSKKLLLSDSGFYLCAWSARSNQPQHFGDGTRLSIL.

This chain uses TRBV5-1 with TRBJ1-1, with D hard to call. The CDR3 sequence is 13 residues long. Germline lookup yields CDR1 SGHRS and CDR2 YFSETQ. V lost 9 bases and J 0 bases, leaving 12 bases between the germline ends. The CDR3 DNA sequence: TGCGCCACCAACGGCGGCATGAACACTGAAGCTTTCTTT. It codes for CATNGGMNTEAFF. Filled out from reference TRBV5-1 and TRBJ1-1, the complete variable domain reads KAGVTQTPRYLIKTRGQQVTLSCSPISGHRSVSWYQQTPGQGLQFLFEYFSETQRNKGNFPGRFSGRQFSNSRSEMNVSTLELGDSALYLCATNGGMNTEAFFGQGTRLTVV.

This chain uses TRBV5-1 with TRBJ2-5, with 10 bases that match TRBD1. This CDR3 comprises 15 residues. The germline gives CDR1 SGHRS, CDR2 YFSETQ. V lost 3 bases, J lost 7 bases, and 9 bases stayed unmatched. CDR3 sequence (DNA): TGCGCCAGCAGCTCGGGACAGGGGCTGAGGGGGACCCAGTACTTC. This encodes CASSSGQGLRGTQYF.

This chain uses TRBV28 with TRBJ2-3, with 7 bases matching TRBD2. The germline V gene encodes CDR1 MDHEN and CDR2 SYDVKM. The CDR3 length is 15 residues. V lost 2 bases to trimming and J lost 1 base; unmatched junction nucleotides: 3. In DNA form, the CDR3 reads TGTGCCAGCAGTTTAGCGGGGGTGGGCACAGATACGCAGTATTTT. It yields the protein CASSLAGVGTDTQYF.

The CDR3 sequence: CAWTPGTGEETQYF. The CDR3 DNA reads as TGTGCCTGGACCCCCGGGACAGGGGAAGAGACCCAGTACTTC. V gene TRBV30 combines with J gene TRBJ2-5; 10 bases are a match to TRBD1. The CDR3 is made up of 14 amino acids. Losses at the gene ends were 4 bases for V and 3 bases for J; bases not matched to a gene: 5. Germline loops: CDR1 GTSNPN, CDR2 SVGIG (reference sequence).

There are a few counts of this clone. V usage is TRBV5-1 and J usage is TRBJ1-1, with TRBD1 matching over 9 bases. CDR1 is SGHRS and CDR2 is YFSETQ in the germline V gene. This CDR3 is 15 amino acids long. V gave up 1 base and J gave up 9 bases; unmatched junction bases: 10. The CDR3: CASSLTGQGQIQAFF. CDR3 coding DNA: TGCGCCAGCAGCTTGACGGGACAGGGACAAATTCAAGCTTTCTTT. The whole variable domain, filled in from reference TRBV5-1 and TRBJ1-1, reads KAGVTQTPRYLIKTRGQQVTLSCSPISGHRSVSWYQQTPGQGLQFLFEYFSETQRNKGNFPGRFSGRQFSNSRSEMNVSTLELGDSALYLCASSLTGQGQIQAFFGQGTRLTVV.

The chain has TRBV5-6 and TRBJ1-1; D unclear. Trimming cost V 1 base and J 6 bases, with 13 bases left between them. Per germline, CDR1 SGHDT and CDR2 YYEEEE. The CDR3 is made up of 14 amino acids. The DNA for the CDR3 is TGTGCCAGCAGCTTGCTAGGCAGTGGGTCTGAAGCTTTCTTT. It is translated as CASSLLGSGSEAFF.

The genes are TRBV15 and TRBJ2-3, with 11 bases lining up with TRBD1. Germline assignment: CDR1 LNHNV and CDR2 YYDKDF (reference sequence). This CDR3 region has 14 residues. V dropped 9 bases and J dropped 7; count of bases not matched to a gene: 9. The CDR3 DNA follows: TGTGCCACGGCCCGGGACAGGGGGATGTATACGCAGTATTTT. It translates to CATARDRGMYTQYF.